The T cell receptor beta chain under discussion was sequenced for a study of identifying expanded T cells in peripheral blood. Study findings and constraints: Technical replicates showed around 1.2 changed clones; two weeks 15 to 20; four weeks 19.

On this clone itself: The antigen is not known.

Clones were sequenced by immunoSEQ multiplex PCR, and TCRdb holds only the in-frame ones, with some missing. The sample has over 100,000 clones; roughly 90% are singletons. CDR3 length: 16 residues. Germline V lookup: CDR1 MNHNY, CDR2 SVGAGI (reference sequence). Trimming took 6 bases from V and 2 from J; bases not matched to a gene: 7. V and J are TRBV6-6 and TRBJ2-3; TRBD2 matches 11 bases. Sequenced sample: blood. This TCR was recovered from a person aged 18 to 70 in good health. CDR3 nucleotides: TGTGCCAGCAGGACTAGCGGGGAACCATACACAGATACGCAGTATTTT. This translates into CASRTSGEPYTDTQYF.